This entry lists 16 T cell receptor beta chains sequenced from one sample in a study of T cell responses to AZD1222 COVID-19 vaccine. The protocol was immunoSEQ multiplex PCR, while the TCRdb copy is restricted to in-frame clones and leaves out a portion. The sample lists around 150,000 clones, 94% occurring once. This specimen was peripheral blood, taken on day 0 of AZD1222 vaccination. The receptors were sampled from an adult in good health.

This chain connects TRBV5-4 to TRBJ2-7; 10 bases are shared with TRBD2. CDR3 length: 14 amino acids. Trimming took 4 bases from V and 9 from J; bases not matched to a gene: 10. Germline V gene sequence: CDR1 SGHNT, CDR2 YYREEE (reference sequence). The CDR3, as DNA: TGTGCCAGCAGCCAGAGCGGGGGGGGACCCGTGCAGTACGTC. Protein product: CASSQSGGGPVQYV.

This clone was seen only once. The chain employs TRBV6-5 and TRBJ2-2; D unclear. The CDR3 is 11 residues long. The V and J ends lost 8 bases and 3 bases respectively, with 4 bases between them. Germline CDR1 MNHEY, CDR2 SVGAGI. CDR3 sequence: CASGDTGELFF. The CDR3 DNA reads as TGTGCCAGCGGAGACACCGGGGAGCTGTTTTTT.

The chain has TRBV3-1 (or the pseudogene TRBV3-2) and TRBJ2-5, with D perhaps TRBD1 (5 bases). The CDR3 contains 16 residues. Germline CDR1 is LGHDT and CDR2 is YNNKEL (reference sequence). Between the trimmed V and J ends, which lost 2 bases and 5 bases, there was a span of 18 bases. CDR3 nucleotide sequence: TGTGCCAGCAGCCAAAATAGTATGGGCGCAGGGGAGACCCAGTACTTC. Encoded protein: CASSQNSMGAGETQYF.

V and J are TRBV10-1 and TRBJ2-3; D ambiguous. The CDR3 totals 14 residues. V dropped 3 bases and J dropped 0 bases, with 7 bases sitting between them. Germline CDR1 reads WNHNN; CDR2 reads SYGVQD (reference sequence). The CDR3 protein is CASSDEQSTDTQYF. CDR3 DNA sequence: TGCGCCAGCAGTGACGAACAGAGCACAGATACGCAGTATTTT.

The chain links TRBV5-5 to TRBJ2-7; D unclear. V lost 1 base, J lost 2 bases, and 4 bases lay in between. The CDR3 runs 12 residues. The germline V gene encodes CDR1 SGHKS and CDR2 YYEKEE (reference sequence). The CDR3 sequence: CASSLLPYEQYV. The CDR3 DNA follows: TGTGCCAGCAGCTTGTTGCCCTACGAGCAGTACGTC.

The V call is TRBV5-1, the J call TRBJ1-1; D ambiguous. The V end was cut by 2 bases, the J end by 4 bases, with 12 bases between. CDR1 is SGHRS, CDR2 YFSETQ, per germline. This CDR3 is built from 14 residues. The chain's CDR3 is CASSFGDVSTEAFF. CDR3 bases: TGCGCCAGCAGCTTTGGGGATGTATCCACTGAAGCTTTCTTT.

The chain joins TRBV27 to TRBJ2-6; D not certain. With 6 bases removed from V and 3 bases from J, the gap between germline ends came to 15 bases. This CDR3 has 16 amino acids. Germline CDR1 reads MNHEY; CDR2 reads SMNVEV (reference sequence). The CDR3 DNA reads TGTGCCAGCAGCGACCTGGGGTCAAGTGGGGCCAACGTCCTGACTTTC. This sequence encodes CASSDLGSSGANVLTF.

This chain links TRBV28 with TRBJ1-5; D possibly corresponds to TRBD1 (5 bases). CDR3 length: 15 residues. Germline CDR1 reads MDHEN; CDR2 reads SYDVKM. Trimming took off 6 bases at V and 0 bases at J, with 12 bases between the two ends. CDR3 amino acids: CASSNPGVSNQPQHF. The CDR3 nucleotides are TGTGCCAGCAGCAACCCGGGGGTTAGCAATCAGCCCCAGCATTTT.

The genes are TRBV4-1 and TRBJ1-1; D is undetermined. The CDR3 is made up of 15 amino acids. Germline CDR1 is MGHRA and CDR2 is YSYEKL. V was shortened by 2 bases and J by 0 bases, with 10 bases between the two germline ends. The CDR3 bases are TGCGCCAGCAGCCAAAAAATCGGTGTGAACACTGAAGCTTTCTTT. Translating it yields CASSQKIGVNTEAFF.

This chain's CDR3 is CASSLGYLVLIPSYEQYV. The CDR3 bases are TGTGCCAGCAGCTTAGGATACTTAGTACTAATCCCCTCCTACGAGCAGTACGTC. The chain couples TRBV13 to TRBJ2-7; D not resolved. Trimming stripped 0 bases from V and 0 bases from J, with 18 bases between. Germline lookup yields CDR1 PRHDT and CDR2 FYEKMQ (reference sequence). This CDR3 spans 18 amino acids.

The rearrangement joins TRBV28 to TRBJ1-5; D call uncertain. The ends were cut back, 5 bases at V and 6 bases at J, with 14 bases in the middle. This CDR3 has 14 residues. Germline CDR1 is MDHEN and CDR2 is SYDVKM. The CDR3 DNA follows: TGTGCCAGCAGTCGTTTTCAAGACCGTCAGCCCCAGCATTTT. It specifies CASSRFQDRQPQHF.

The chain links TRBV14 to TRBJ2-7; D unresolved. The CDR3 covers 17 residues. Germline V gene data show CDR1 as SGHDN and CDR2 as FVKESK. Trimming cost V 5 bases and J 3 bases, with 23 bases left between them. The CDR3 loop is CASSGPETYSIHYEQYV. The DNA for the CDR3 is TGTGCCAGCAGCGGCCCCGAGACCTACTCGATTCACTACGAGCAGTACGTC.

The chain carries TRBV6-6 and TRBJ2-1; D is unclear. V was cut by 6 bases and J by 0 bases, with 3 bases left in between. The CDR3 has 12 amino acids. The V gene's germline CDR1 is MNHNY and CDR2 SVGAGI (reference sequence). The CDR3 sequence is CASRSSYNEQFF. The DNA of the CDR3 is TGTGCCAGCAGGAGCTCCTACAATGAGCAGTTCTTC.

This clone came up once. This chain uses TRBV5-1 with TRBJ2-2; no clear D gene. The germline V and J ends were trimmed by 2 bases and 2 bases, with 16 bases remaining between them. Germline V lookup: CDR1 SGHRS, CDR2 YFSETQ. This CDR3 has 17 amino acids. The CDR3 DNA is TGCGCCAGCAGCTTTCCTGCCCCCCTCGAAAACACCGGGGAGCTGTTTTTT. The encoded protein is CASSFPAPLENTGELFF. The variable domain in full, with the rest retrieved from reference TRBV5-1 and TRBJ2-2, is KAGVTQTPRYLIKTRGQQVTLSCSPISGHRSVSWYQQTPGQGLQFLFEYFSETQRNKGNFPGRFSGRQFSNSRSEMNVSTLELGDSALYLCASSFPAPLENTGELFFGEGSRLTVL.

This clone was recorded only once. This sequence joins TRBV5-4 and TRBJ1-1, with D unclear. V was clipped by 7 bases and J by 1 base, with 8 bases between them. Germline assignment: CDR1 SGHNT and CDR2 YYREEE (reference sequence). The CDR3 sequence is 12 residues long. CDR3 amino acids: CASATWNTEAFF. CDR3 bases: TGTGCCAGCGCCACTTGGAACACTGAAGCTTTCTTT.

The CDR3 nucleotides read TGTGCCAGCAGTTTACAGGGGGCTTCGAACACTGAAGCTTTCTTT. Translation: CASSLQGASNTEAFF. The chain has TRBV7-9 and TRBJ1-1; the match to TRBD1 covers 9 bases. The V and J ends lost 6 bases and 1 base, in that order; junction bases with no gene match: 6. CDR1 SEHNR and CDR2 FQNEAQ come from the germline V gene (reference sequence). This CDR3 contains 15 residues.